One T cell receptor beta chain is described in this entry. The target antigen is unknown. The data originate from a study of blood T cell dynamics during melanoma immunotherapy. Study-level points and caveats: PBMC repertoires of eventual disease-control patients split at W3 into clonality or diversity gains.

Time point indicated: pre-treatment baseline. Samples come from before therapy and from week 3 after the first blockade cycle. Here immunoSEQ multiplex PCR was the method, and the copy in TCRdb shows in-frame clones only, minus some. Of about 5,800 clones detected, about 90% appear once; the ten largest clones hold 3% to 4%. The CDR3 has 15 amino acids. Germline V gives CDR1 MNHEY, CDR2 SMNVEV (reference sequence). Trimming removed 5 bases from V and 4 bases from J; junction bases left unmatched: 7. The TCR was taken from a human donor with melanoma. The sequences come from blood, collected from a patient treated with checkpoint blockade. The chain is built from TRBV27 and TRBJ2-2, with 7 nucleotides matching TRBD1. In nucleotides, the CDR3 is TGTGCCAGCAGTCCTGACAGGGTTAGCACCGGGGAGCTGTTTTTT. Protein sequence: CASSPDRVSTGELFF.